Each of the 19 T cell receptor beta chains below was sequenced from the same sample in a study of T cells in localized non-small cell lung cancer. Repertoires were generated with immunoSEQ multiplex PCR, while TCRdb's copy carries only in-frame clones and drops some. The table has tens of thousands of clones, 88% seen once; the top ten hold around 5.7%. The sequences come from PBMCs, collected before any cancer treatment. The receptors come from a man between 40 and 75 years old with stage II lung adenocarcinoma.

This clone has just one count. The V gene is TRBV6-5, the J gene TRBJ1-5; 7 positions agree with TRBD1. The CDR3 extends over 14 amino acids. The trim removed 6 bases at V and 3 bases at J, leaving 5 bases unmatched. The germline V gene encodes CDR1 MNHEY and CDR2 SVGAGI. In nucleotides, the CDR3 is TGTGCCAGCAGGAGGGACAGCGCCAATCAGCCCCAGCATTTT. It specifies CASRRDSANQPQHF.

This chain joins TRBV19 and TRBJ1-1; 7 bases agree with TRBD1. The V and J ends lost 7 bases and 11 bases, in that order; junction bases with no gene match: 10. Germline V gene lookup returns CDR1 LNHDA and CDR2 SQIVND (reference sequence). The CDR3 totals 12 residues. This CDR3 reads CASTGQSIVAFF. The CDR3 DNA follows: TGTGCCAGTACGGGACAGTCCATCGTGGCTTTCTTT.

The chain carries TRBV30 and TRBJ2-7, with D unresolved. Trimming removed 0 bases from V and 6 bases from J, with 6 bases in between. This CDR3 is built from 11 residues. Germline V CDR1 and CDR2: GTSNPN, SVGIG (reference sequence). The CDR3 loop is CAWSVLSEQYF. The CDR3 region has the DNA TGTGCCTGGAGTGTACTCTCCGAGCAGTACTTC.

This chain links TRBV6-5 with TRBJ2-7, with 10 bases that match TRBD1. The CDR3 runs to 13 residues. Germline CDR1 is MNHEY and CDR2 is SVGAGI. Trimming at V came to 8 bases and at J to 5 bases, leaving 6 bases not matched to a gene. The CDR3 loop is CASGGTGVDEQYF. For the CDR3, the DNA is TGTGCCAGCGGGGGGACAGGGGTCGACGAGCAGTACTTC.

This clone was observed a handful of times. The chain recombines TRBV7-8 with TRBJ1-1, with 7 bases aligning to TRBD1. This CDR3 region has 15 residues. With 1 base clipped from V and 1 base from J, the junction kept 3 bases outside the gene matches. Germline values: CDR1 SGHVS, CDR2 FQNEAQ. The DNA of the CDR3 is TGTGCCAGCAGCTTAGTCGCAGGGGGGAACACTGAAGCTTTCTTT. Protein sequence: CASSLVAGGNTEAFF.

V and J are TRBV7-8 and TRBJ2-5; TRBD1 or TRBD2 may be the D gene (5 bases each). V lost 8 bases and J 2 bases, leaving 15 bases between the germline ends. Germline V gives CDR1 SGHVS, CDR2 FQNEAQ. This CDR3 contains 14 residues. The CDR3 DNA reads TGTGCCAGCGTCTACCGGGACGCACAAGAGACCCAGTACTTC. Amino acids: CASVYRDAQETQYF.

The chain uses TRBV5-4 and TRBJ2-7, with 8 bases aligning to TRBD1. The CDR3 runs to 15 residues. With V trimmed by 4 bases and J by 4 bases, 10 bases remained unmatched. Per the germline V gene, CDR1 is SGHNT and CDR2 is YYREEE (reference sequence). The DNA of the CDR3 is TGTGCCAGCAGCCGGATCGGACAGGGTGTATACGAGCAGTACTTC. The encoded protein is CASSRIGQGVYEQYF.

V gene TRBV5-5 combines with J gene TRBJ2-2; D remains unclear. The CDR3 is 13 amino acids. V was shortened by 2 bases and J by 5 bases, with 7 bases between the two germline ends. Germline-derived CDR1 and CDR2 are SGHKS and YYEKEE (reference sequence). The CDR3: CASSLSETGELFF. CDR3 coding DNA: TGTGCCAGCAGCTTATCCGAGACCGGGGAGCTGTTTTTT. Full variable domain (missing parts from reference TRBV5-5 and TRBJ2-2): DAGVTQSPTHLIKTRGQQVTLRCSPISGHKSVSWYQQVLGQGPQFIFQYYEKEERGRGNFPDRFSARQFPNYSSELNVNALLLGDSALYLCASSLSETGELFFGEGSRLTVL.

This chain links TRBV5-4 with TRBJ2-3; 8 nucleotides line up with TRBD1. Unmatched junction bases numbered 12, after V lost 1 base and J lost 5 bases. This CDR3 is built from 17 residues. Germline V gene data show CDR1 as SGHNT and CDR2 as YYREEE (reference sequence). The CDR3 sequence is CASSLPGRQGAGDTQYF. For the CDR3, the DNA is TGTGCCAGCAGCTTGCCGGGTCGGCAGGGGGCTGGAGATACGCAGTATTTT. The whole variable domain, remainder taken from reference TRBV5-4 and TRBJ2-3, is ETGVTQSPTHLIKTRGQQVTLRCSSQSGHNTVSWYQQALGQGPQFIFQYYREEENGRGNFPPRFSGLQFPNYSSELNVNALELDDSALYLCASSLPGRQGAGDTQYFGPGTRLTVL.

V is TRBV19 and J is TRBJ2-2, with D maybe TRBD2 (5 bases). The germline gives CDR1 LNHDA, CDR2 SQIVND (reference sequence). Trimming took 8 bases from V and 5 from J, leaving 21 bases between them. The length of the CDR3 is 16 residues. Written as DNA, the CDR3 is TGTGCCAGTTTTCCCCCTGGCCGGAGAGGGACCGGGGAGCTGTTTTTT. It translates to CASFPPGRRGTGELFF. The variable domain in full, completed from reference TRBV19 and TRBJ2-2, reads DGGITQSPKYLFRKEGQNVTLSCEQNLNHDAMYWYRQDPGQGLRLIYYSQIVNDFQKGDIAEGYSVSREKKESFPLTVTSAQKNPTAFYLCASFPPGRRGTGELFFGEGSRLTVL.

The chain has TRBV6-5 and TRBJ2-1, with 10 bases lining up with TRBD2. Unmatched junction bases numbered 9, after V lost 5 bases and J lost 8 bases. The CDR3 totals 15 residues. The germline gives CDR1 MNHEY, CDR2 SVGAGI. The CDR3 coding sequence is TGTGCCAGCAGTCCCGGACTAGCGGATGTCCATGAGCAGTTCTTC. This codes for CASSPGLADVHEQFF.

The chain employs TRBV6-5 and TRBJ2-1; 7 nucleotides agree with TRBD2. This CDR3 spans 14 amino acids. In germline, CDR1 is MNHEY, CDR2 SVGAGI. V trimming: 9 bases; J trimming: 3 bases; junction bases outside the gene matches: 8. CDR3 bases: TGTGCCAGTATCAAGCGGGGCCACTACAATGAGCAGTTCTTC. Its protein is CASIKRGHYNEQFF.

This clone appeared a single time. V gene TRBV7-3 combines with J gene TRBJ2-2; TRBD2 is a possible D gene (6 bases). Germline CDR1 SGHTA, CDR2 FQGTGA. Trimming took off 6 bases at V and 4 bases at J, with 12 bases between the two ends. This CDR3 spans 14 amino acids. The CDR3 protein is CASSPGLLTGELFF. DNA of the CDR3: TGTGCCAGCAGTCCGGGACTCCTCACCGGGGAGCTGTTTTTT.

CDR3 DNA: TGTGCCAGTAGTCAGTTTGAGACCCAGTACTTC. Amino acids: CASSQFETQYF. The genes are TRBV19 and TRBJ2-5; D gene ambiguous. Germline CDR1 reads LNHDA; CDR2 reads SQIVND (reference sequence). Trimming removed 5 bases at V and 5 bases at J, with 6 bases between. The CDR3 spans 11 residues.

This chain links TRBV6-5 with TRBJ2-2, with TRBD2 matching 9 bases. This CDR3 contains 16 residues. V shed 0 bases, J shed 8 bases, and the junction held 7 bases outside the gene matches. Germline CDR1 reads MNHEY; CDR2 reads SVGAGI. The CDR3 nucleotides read TGTGCCAGCAGTTACTCAACCGGACTAGCGTCAGGGGAGCTGTTTTTT. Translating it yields CASSYSTGLASGELFF.

Here the CDR3 DNA reads TGTGCCAGTAGTATGATGGCGGGAGGCTTCGAGCAGTACTTC. Amino acid sequence: CASSMMAGGFEQYF. The rearrangement joins TRBV19 to TRBJ2-7, with 8 bases that match TRBD2. J was trimmed by 6 bases and V by 3 bases; bases with no gene match: 7. Germline CDR1 and CDR2: LNHDA and SQIVND (reference sequence). The CDR3 totals 14 residues.

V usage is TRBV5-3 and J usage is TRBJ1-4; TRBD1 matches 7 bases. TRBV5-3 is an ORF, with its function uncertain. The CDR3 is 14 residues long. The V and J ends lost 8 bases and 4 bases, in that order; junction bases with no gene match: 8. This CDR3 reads CASSVGQVNEKLFF. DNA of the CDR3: TGTGCCAGCAGCGTTGGACAGGTTAATGAAAAACTGTTTTTT.

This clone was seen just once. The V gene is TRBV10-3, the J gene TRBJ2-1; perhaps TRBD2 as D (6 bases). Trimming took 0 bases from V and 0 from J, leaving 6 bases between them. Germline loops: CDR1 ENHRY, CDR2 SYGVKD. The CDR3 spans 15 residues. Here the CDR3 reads CAISESAGSYNEQFF. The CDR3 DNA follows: TGTGCCATCAGTGAGTCAGCGGGCTCCTACAATGAGCAGTTCTTC.

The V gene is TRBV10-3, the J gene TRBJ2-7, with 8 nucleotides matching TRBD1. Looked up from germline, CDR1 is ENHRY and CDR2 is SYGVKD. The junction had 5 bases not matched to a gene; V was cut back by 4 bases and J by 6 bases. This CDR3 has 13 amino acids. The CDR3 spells CAISGGQEVEQYF. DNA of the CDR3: TGTGCCATCAGTGGGGGACAGGAGGTCGAGCAGTACTTC.